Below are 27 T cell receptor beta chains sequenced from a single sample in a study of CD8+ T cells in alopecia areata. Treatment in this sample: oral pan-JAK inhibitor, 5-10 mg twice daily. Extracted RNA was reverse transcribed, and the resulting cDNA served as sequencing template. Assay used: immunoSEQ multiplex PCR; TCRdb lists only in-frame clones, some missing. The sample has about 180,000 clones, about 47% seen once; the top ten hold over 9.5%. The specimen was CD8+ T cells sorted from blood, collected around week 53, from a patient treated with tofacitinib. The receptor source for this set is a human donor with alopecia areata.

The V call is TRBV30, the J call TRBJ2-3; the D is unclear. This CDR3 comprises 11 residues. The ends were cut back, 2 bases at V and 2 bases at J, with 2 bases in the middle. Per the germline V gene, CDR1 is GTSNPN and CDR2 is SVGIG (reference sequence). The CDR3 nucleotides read TGTGCCTGGAGTTACACAGATACGCAGTATTTT. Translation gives CAWSYTDTQYF.

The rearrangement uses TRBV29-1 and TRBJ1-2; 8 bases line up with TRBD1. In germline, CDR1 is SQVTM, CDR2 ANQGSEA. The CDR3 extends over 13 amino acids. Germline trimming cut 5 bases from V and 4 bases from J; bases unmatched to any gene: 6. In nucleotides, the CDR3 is TGCAGCGTTCTTGACAGGGGACCCTATGGCTACACCTTC. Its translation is CSVLDRGPYGYTF.

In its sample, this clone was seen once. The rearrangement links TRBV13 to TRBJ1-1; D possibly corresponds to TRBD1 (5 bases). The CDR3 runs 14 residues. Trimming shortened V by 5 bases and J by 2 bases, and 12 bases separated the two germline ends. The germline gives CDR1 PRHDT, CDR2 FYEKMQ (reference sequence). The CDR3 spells CASSPRQTNTEAFF. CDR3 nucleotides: TGTGCCAGCAGCCCCAGACAGACTAACACTGAAGCTTTCTTT.

The chain's CDR3 is CASKIEGADIQYF. CDR3 bases: TGTGCCAGCAAAATAGAGGGTGCGGACATTCAGTACTTC. J is TRBJ2-4 and V is TRBV2; a weak D match, TRBD2 (5 bases). CDR1 and CDR2 from the germline V gene are SNHLY and FYNNEI. V lost 7 bases to trimming and J lost 8 bases, with 15 bases between them. The CDR3 runs 13 residues. Complete variable domain (other parts from reference TRBV2 and TRBJ2-4): EPEVTQTPSHQVTQMGQEVILRCVPISNHLYFYWYRQILGQKVEFLVSFYNNEISEKSEIFDDQFSVERPDGSNFTLKIRSTKLEDSAMYFCASKIEGADIQYFGAGTRLSVL.

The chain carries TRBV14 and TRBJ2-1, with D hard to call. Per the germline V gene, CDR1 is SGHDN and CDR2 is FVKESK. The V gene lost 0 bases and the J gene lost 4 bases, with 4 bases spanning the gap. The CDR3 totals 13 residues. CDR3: CASSQENYNEQFF. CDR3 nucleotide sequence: TGTGCCAGCAGCCAAGAGAATTACAATGAGCAGTTCTTC. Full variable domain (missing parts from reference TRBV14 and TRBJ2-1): EAGVTQFPSHSVIEKGQTVTLRCDPISGHDNLYWYRRVMGKEIKFLLHFVKESKQDESGMPNNRFLAERTGGTYSTLKVQPAELEDSGVYFCASSQENYNEQFFGPGTRLTVL.

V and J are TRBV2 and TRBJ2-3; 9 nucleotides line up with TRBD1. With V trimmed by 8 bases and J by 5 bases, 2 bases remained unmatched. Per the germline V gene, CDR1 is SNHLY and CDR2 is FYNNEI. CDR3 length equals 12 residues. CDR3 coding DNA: TGTGCCAGCGGGGACAGGGTAGATACGCAGTATTTT. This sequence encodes CASGDRVDTQYF.

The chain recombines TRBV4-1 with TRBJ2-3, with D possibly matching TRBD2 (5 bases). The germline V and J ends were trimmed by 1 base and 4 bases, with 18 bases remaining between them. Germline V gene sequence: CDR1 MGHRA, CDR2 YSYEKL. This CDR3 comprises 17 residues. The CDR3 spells CASSQAVDWESADTQYF. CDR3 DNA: TGCGCCAGCAGCCAAGCGGTCGACTGGGAGAGCGCAGATACGCAGTATTTT.

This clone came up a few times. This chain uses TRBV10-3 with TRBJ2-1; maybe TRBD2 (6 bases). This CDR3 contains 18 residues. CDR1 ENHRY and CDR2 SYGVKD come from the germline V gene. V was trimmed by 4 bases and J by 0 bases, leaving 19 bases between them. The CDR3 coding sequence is TGTGCCATCAGTGCAGACCGCACCCTCGGGGGCTCCTACAATGAGCAGTTCTTC. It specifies CAISADRTLGGSYNEQFF.

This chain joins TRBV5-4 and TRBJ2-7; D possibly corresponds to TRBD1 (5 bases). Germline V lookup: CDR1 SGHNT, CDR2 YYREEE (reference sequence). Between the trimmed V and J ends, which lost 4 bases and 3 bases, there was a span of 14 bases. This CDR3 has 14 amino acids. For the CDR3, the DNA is TGTGCCAGCAGCCCAAGGGGAATTGGCTACGAGCAGTACTTC. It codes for CASSPRGIGYEQYF. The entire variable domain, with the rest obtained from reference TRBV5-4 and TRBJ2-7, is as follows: ETGVTQSPTHLIKTRGQQVTLRCSSQSGHNTVSWYQQALGQGPQFIFQYYREEENGRGNFPPRFSGLQFPNYSSELNVNALELDDSALYLCASSPRGIGYEQYFGPGTRLTVT.

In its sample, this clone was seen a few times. CDR3: CASSPRTVSEAFF. The CDR3 DNA is TGTGCCAGCAGCCCCCGGACAGTCTCTGAAGCTTTCTTT. The chain is built from TRBV7-2 and TRBJ1-1; possible D gene TRBD1, 6 bases. The V and J ends lost 5 bases and 6 bases respectively, with 13 bases between them. This CDR3 contains 13 residues. Looked up from germline, CDR1 is SGHTA and CDR2 is FQGNSA.

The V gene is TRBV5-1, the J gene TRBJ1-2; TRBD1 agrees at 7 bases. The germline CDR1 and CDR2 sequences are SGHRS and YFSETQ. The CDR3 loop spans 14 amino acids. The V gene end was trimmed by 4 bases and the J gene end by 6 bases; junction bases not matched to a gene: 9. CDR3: CASSRIDREDGYTF. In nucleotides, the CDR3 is TGCGCCAGCAGCCGAATCGACAGGGAAGATGGCTACACCTTC.

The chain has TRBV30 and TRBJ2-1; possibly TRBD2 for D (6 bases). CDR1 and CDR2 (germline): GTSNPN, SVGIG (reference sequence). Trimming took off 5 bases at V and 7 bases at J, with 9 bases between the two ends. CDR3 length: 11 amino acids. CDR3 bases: TGTGCCTGGGCGGGGTTGAATGAGCAGTTCTTC. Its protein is CAWAGLNEQFF.

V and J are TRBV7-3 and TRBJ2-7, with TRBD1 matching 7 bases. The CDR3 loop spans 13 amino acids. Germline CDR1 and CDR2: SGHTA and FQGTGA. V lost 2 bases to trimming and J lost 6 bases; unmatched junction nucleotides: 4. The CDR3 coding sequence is TGTGCCAGCAGCTTATTACAGGGGTTCGAGCAGTACTTC. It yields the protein CASSLLQGFEQYF.

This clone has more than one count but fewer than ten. The CDR3 bases are TGTGCCAGCAGTTCATATGGTCCGGGAAGTGGAAACACCATATATTTT. Amino acids: CASSSYGPGSGNTIYF. V usage is TRBV27 and J usage is TRBJ1-3; no clear D. Germline loops: CDR1 MNHEY, CDR2 SMNVEV (reference sequence). The V end was cut by 4 bases, the J end by 3 bases, with 16 bases between. The CDR3 is 16 amino acids.

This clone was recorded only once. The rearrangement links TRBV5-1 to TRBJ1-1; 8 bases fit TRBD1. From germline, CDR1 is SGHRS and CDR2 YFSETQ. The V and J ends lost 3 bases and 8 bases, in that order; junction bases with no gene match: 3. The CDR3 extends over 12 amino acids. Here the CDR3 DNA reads TGCGCCAGCAGCTACGACAGGGGCGAAGCTTTCTTT. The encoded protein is CASSYDRGEAFF.

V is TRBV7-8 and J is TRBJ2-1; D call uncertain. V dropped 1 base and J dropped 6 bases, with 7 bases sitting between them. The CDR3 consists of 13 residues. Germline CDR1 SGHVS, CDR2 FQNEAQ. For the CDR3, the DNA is TGTGCCAGCAGCTTAGATTTGCGCAATGAGCAGTTCTTC. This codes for CASSLDLRNEQFF. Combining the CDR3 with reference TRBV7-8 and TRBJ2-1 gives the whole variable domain GAGVSQSPRYKVAKRGQDVALRCDPISGHVSLFWYQQALGQGPEFLTYFQNEAQLDKSGLPSDRFFAERPEGSVSTLKIQRTQQEDSAVYLCASSLDLRNEQFFGPGTRLTVL.

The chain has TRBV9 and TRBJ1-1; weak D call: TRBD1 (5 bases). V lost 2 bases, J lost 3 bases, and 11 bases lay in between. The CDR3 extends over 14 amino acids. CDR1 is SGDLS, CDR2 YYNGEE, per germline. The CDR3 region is CASSVGGSDTEAFF. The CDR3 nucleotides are TGTGCCAGCAGCGTGGGGGGTAGCGACACTGAAGCTTTCTTT. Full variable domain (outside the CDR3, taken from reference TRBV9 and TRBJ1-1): DSGVTQTPKHLITATGQRVTLRCSPRSGDLSVYWYQQSLDQGLQFLIQYYNGEERAKGNILERFSAQQFPDLHSELNLSSLELGDSALYFCASSVGGSDTEAFFGQGTRLTVV.

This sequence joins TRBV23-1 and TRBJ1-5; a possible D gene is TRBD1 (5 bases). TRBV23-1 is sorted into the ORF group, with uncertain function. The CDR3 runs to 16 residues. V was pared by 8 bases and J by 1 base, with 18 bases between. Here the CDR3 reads CASLPQRGRSNQPQHF. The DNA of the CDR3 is TGCGCCAGCCTTCCCCAAAGGGGTAGAAGCAATCAGCCCCAGCATTTT.

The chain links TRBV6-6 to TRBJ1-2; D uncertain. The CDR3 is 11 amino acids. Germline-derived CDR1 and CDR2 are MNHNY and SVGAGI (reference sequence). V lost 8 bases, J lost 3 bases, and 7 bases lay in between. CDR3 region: CASRGDYGYTF. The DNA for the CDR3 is TGTGCCAGCCGGGGAGACTATGGCTACACCTTC.

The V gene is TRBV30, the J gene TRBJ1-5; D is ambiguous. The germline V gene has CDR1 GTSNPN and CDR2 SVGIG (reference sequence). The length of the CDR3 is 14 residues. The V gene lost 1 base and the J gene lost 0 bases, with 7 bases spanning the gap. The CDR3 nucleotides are TGTGCCTGGAGTGGAGCATCTAGCAATCAGCCCCAGCATTTT. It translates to CAWSGASSNQPQHF.

As DNA, the CDR3 is TGTGCCAGCACACAGGGGGGGGGTTCACCCCTCCACTTT. Its protein is CASTQGGGSPLHF. This chain joins TRBV2 and TRBJ1-6; the match to TRBD1 covers 8 bases. Germline CDR1 is SNHLY and CDR2 is FYNNEI. The CDR3 runs to 13 residues. V lost 7 bases and J lost 9; bases outside the gene matches: 5.

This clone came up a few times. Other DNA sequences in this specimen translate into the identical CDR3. The CDR3 nucleotides read TGCAGCGTTGAAGGGACAGGGGGCTACGAGCAGTACTTC. The encoded protein is CSVEGTGGYEQYF. The chain is built from TRBV29-1 and TRBJ2-7; TRBD1 aligns across 10 bases. Per the germline V gene, CDR1 is SQVTM and CDR2 is ANQGSEA. V was clipped by 1 base and J by 3 bases; unmatched bases: 0. The CDR3 is 13 residues long.

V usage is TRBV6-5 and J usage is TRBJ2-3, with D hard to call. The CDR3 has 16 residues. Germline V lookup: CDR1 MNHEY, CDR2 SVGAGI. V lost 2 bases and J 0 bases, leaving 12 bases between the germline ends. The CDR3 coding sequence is TGTGCCAGCAGTTACGCAGAAACCTCTAGCACAGATACGCAGTATTTT. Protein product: CASSYAETSSTDTQYF.

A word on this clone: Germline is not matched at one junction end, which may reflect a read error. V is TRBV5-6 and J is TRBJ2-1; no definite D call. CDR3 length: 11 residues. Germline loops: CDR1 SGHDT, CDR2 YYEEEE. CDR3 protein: CASSLGNEQFF. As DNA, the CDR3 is TGTGCCAGCAGTTTGGGCAATGAGCAGTTCTTC.

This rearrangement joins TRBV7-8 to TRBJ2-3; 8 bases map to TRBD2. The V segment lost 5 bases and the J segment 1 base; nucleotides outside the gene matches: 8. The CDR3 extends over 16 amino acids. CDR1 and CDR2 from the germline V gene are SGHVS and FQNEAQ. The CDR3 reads CASSLYGRGGTDTQYF. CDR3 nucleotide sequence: TGTGCCAGCAGCCTCTATGGGCGGGGGGGCACAGATACGCAGTATTTT.

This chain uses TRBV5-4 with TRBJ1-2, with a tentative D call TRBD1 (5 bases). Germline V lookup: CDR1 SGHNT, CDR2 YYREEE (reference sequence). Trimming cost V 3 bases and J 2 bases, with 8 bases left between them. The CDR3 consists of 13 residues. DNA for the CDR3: TGTGCCAGCAGCTGGGGACCGAACTATGGCTACACCTTC. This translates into CASSWGPNYGYTF.

CDR3 DNA: TGTGCCAGCAGCGATCAGGGGGCGGCTTCACCCCTCCACTTT. This encodes CASSDQGAASPLHF. The rearrangement joins TRBV7-9 to TRBJ1-6; 8 nucleotides match TRBD1. Trimming cost V 5 bases and J 9 bases; bases outside gene matches: 6. This CDR3 contains 14 residues. CDR1 is SEHNR, CDR2 FQNEAQ, per germline (reference sequence).